The TCR beta chain described here comes from a study of cytomegalovirus exposure and HLA in healthy donors. The PCR contained 60 Vbeta and 13 Jbeta primers. Using immunoSEQ multiplex PCR, the repertoire was profiled, and TCRdb retains in-frame clones only, with some absent. The sample records some 150,000 clones, over 80% being singletons. General observations from the study: Productive status was seen about 87% or about 30% of the time for most TCR beta V segments in an earlier analysis. Later on, an analysis tied approximately 17,000 TCR beta sequences to HLA alleles at 0.05 false discovery rate.

This CDR3 is 15 amino acids long. CDR1 is PRHDT, CDR2 FYEKMQ, per germline (reference sequence). Comments on this clone: Its specificity is unknown.

Sequencing was performed on PBMCs. This sequence joins TRBV13 and TRBJ2-5; the match to TRBD2 covers 9 bases. TRBJ2-7 explains the end of the DNA better; the J call may be wrong. The sequence derives from a man in his forties or fifties in good health and CMV-seronegative. The CDR3 bases are TGTGCCAGCAGCGTCTCTAGCGGGACCAGTTACGAGCAGTACTTC. It translates to CASSVSSGTSYEQYF.